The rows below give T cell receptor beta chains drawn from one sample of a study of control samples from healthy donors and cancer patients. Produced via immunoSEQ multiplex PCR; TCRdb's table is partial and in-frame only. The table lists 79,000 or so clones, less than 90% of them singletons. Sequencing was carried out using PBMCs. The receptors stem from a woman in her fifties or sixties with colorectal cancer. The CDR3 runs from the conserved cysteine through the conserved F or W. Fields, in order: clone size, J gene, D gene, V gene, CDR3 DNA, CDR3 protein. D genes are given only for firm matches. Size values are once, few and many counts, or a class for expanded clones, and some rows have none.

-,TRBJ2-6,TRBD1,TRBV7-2,TGTGCCAGCAGCTCCGGACAGGGTAACTCTGGGGCCAACGTCCTGACTTTC,CASSSGQGNSGANVLTF
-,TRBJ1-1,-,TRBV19,TGTGCCAGTAGTAATGGGGGTTGGACTGAAGCTTTCTTT,CASSNGGWTEAFF
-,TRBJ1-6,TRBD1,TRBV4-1,TGCGCCAGCAGCACAGAGACAGGGGGCCTTTACTCCTATAATTCACCCCTCCACTTT,CASSTETGGLYSYNSPLHF
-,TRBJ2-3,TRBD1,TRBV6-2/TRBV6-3,TGTGCCAGCAGCCGGGACAGTACGGATACGCAGTATTTT,CASSRDSTDTQYF
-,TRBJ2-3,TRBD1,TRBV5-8,TGTGCCAGCAGCCCGGGACAGGGGTCTACAGATACGCAGTATTTT,CASSPGQGSTDTQYF
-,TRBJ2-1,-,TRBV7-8,TGTGCCAGCAGCTTAGGGGGGCTAGGAGGGGATGAGCAGTTCTTC,CASSLGGLGGDEQFF
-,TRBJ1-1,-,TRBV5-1,TGCGCCAGCAGCACATTCCCTGGGACACTGAACACTGAAGCTTTCTTT,CASSTFPGTLNTEAFF
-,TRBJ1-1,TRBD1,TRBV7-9,TGTGCCAGCAACTATGGACAGGTGAACACTGAAGCTTTCTTT,CASNYGQVNTEAFF
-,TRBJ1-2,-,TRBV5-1,TGCGCCAGCAGCTTGACAGGCTTTAACTATGGCTACACCTTC,CASSLTGFNYGYTF
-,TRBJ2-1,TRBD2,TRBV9,TGTGCCAGCAGCGAAACGGGGGGGCTCTACAATGAGCAGTTCTTC,CASSETGGLYNEQFF
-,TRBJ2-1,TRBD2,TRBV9,TGTGCCAGCAGCGCCCTTGGCGCGGGGGGCTACAATGAGCAGTTCTTC,CASSALGAGGYNEQFF
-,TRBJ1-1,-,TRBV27,TGTGCCAGCAGTGTAAACAGGGTAGGGACTGAAGCTTTCTTT,CASSVNRVGTEAFF
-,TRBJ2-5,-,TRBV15,TGTGCCACCAGCAGAGATGTGGAGACCCAGTACTTC,CATSRDVETQYF
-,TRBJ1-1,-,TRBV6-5,TGTGCCAGCAAGCAGGGAAGCACTGAAGCTTTCTTT,CASKQGSTEAFF
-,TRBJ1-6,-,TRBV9,TGTGCCAGCAGCGTAGGGCTAGAATCACCCCTCCACTTT,CASSVGLESPLHF
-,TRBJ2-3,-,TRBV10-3,TGTGCCATCAGTGAGTCGACGCAGACAGATACGCAGTATTTT,CAISESTQTDTQYF
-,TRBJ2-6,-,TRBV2,TGTGCCAGCGACCAGGGTTCTGGGGCCAACGTCCTGACTTTC,CASDQGSGANVLTF
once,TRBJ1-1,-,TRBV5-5,TGTGCCAGCAGCCCTCGGGGGGGGCTCAACACTGAAGCTTTCTTT,CASSPRGGLNTEAFF
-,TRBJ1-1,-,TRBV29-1,TGCAGCGTTGAAGAGGCATTGTCCGGTGAGGCTTTCTTT,CSVEEALSGEAFF
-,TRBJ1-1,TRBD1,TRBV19,TGTGCCAGTATTAGGGGACAGGGGCTTAACACTGAAGCTTTCTTT,CASIRGQGLNTEAFF
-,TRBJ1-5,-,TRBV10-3,TGTGCCATCAGTGAGACTTCGGGAGAGGGTCAGCCCCAGCATTTT,CAISETSGEGQPQHF
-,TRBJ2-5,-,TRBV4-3,TGCGCCAGCAGCCAACCGTCCCAAGAGACCCAGTACTTC,CASSQPSQETQYF
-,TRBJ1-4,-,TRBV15,TGTGCCACCAGCATCAGGGAAGGGGAAAAACTGTTTTTT,CATSIREGEKLFF
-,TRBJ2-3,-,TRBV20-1,TGCAGTGCTAGTTACAGGGACCCCACAGATACGCAGTATTTT,CSASYRDPTDTQYF
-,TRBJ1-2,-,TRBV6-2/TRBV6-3,TGTGCCAGCAGTTACAGGGCAGGGTACGGCTACACCTTC,CASSYRAGYGYTF
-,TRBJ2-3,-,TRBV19,TGTGCCAGTAAATCCGGAGATACGCAGTATTTT,CASKSGDTQYF
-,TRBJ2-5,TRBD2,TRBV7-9,TGTGCCAGCAGCTTCCAGGGAGGGCAAGAGACCCAGTACTTC,CASSFQGGQETQYF
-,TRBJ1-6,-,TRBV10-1,TGCGCCAGCAGTGAATCCTATAATTCACCCCTCCACTTT,CASSESYNSPLHF
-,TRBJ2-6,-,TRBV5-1,TGCGCCAGCAGCTTGGAACCAACCAACTCTGGGGCCAACGTCCTGACTTTC,CASSLEPTNSGANVLTF
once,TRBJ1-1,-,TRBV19,TGTGCCAGTAGTACGACAGGTTCGAACACTGAAGCTTTCTTT,CASSTTGSNTEAFF
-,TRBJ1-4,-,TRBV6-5,TGTGCCAGCAGTTACGGGCGGCAAGGGGAAAAACTGTTTTTT,CASSYGRQGEKLFF
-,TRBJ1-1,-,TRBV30,TGTGCCTGGAGTCGACGGTACACTGAAGCTTTCTTT,CAWSRRYTEAFF
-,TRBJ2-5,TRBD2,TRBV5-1,TGCGCCAGCAGCGGAGGGACTAGCCTCCAAGAGACCCAGTACTTC,CASSGGTSLQETQYF